Below are 32 T cell receptor beta chains sequenced from a single sample in a study of T-cell reconstitution after alpha-beta-depleted transplantation in children. This sample's TCRbeta library carried unique molecular identifier barcodes. TCRdb fed the PCR reads into MiXCR, producing one record per CDR3 protein. The table shows about 610,000 distinct CDR3 sequences, with roughly a tenth occurring only once. Sequences were derived from PBMCs from the stem cell graft donor, sampled from the stem cell graft. Receptor source: a human donor who donated a stem cell graft to a child with acute myeloid leukemia.

J is TRBJ1-1 and V is TRBV6-2 or TRBV6-3, with TRBD1 identical over 8 bases. V gave up 4 bases and J gave up 0 bases; unmatched junction bases: 7. Germline CDR1 is MNHEY and CDR2 is SVGEGT. The CDR3 loop spans 16 amino acids. The CDR3 is CASSSPAGGLNTEAFF. The CDR3 DNA reads as TGTGCCAGCAGTTCCCCTGCAGGGGGCCTGAACACTGAAGCTTTCTTT.

The sample holds a few counts of this clonotype. The rearrangement uses TRBV6-2 or TRBV6-3 and TRBJ1-1, with D hard to call. The ends were cut back, 6 bases at V and 5 bases at J, with 19 bases in the middle. In germline, CDR1 is MNHEY, CDR2 SVGEGT. This CDR3 contains 15 residues. The DNA for the CDR3 is TGTGCCAGCAGCCCTGGATCCCTCGGGAGGACTGAAGCTTTCTTT. It is translated as CASSPGSLGRTEAFF.

The chain employs TRBV15 and TRBJ1-5; D remains ambiguous. In germline, CDR1 is LNHNV, CDR2 YYDKDF (reference sequence). V was pared by 4 bases and J by 4 bases, with 8 bases between. The CDR3 runs 13 residues. The CDR3 loop is CATSMTSNQPQHF. The CDR3 bases are TGTGCCACCAGCATGACATCAAATCAGCCCCAGCATTTT.

The chain couples TRBV4-2 to TRBJ2-7, with 7 bases lining up with TRBD1. The CDR3 runs 16 residues. J was trimmed by 3 bases and V by 4 bases; bases with no gene match: 12. The germline gives CDR1 LGHNA, CDR2 YNFKEQ. The CDR3 reads CASSRSLDRAIYEQYF. In nucleotides, the CDR3 is TGTGCCAGCAGCCGCTCTTTAGACAGGGCGATCTACGAGCAGTACTTC.

Only a few counts were recorded for this clonotype. The V call is TRBV6-2 or TRBV6-3, the J call TRBJ2-3; 8 bases align to TRBD1. CDR1 is MNHEY, CDR2 SVGEGT, per germline. CDR3 length: 15 residues. The J segment lost 1 base and the V segment lost 6 bases, leaving 6 bases of the junction unmatched. DNA for the CDR3: TGTGCCAGCAGAAAACAGGGGGACCGCACAGATACGCAGTATTTT. As protein: CASRKQGDRTDTQYF.

The chain employs TRBV15 and TRBJ1-1, with 9 nucleotides matching TRBD1. The CDR3 totals 15 residues. Germline CDR1 LNHNV, CDR2 YYDKDF (reference sequence). J lost 5 bases, V lost 2 bases, and 6 bases had no gene match. The CDR3 reads CATSRPGQGFTEAFF. The DNA for the CDR3 is TGTGCCACCAGCAGACCGGGACAGGGCTTTACTGAAGCTTTCTTT.

There are a few counts of this clonotype. The chain combines TRBV11-2 with TRBJ2-3; tentatively, D is TRBD1 (5 bases). CDR3 size: 16 residues. Trimming left V 2 bases short and J 3 bases short, with 15 bases between. CDR1 and CDR2 from the germline V gene are SGHAT and FQNNGV. Here the CDR3 reads CASSLFGRAVTDTQYF. Written as DNA, the CDR3 is TGTGCCAGCAGCTTATTTGGCAGGGCGGTGACAGATACGCAGTATTTT.

This clonotype was counted between two and nine times. V and J are TRBV24-1 and TRBJ2-6; 8 nucleotides align to TRBD1. CDR3 length: 15 residues. CDR1 and CDR2 (germline): KGHDR, SFDVKD. The V and J ends lost 3 bases and 8 bases, in that order; junction bases with no gene match: 5. The CDR3 nucleotides read TGTGCCACCAGTGATAGAGGGACAGGTCCCAACGTCCTGACTTTC. Translated: CATSDRGTGPNVLTF.

This clonotype has a handful of counts. The chain recombines TRBV9 with TRBJ2-7, with a tentative D call TRBD2 (5 bases). CDR1 and CDR2 from the germline V gene are SGDLS and YYNGEE. CDR3 length: 13 amino acids. V was trimmed by 4 bases and J by 7 bases, leaving 15 bases between them. In nucleotides, the CDR3 is TGTGCCAGCAGCCCCCCGAGGGCTAATGAGCAGTACTTC. Encoded protein: CASSPPRANEQYF.

The table lists this clonotype with a few counts. V is TRBV30 and J is TRBJ2-4, with 10 bases identical to TRBD2. The CDR3 spans 17 residues. With V trimmed by 5 bases and J by 7 bases, 17 bases remained unmatched. The V gene's germline CDR1 is GTSNPN and CDR2 SVGIG (reference sequence). In DNA form, the CDR3 reads TGTGCCTGGGGGCTAGCGGGAGTTTCGGGCCAGTTCAACATTCAGTACTTC. This sequence encodes CAWGLAGVSGQFNIQYF.

The table lists this clonotype with many counts. The rearrangement uses TRBV18 and TRBJ2-3, with 8 bases that match TRBD2. CDR1 KGHSH and CDR2 LQKENI come from the germline V gene. V was pared by 6 bases and J by 0 bases, with 8 bases of the junction left unmatched. This CDR3 has 16 residues. This CDR3 is CASSTGPSGSTDTQYF. CDR3 sequence (DNA): TGTGCCAGCTCCACGGGGCCTAGCGGGAGCACAGATACGCAGTATTTT. The full variable domain, in which reference TRBV18 and TRBJ2-3 provide the parts outside the CDR3, is NAGVMQNPRHLVRRRGQEARLRCSPMKGHSHVYWYRQLPEEGLKFMVYLQKENIIDESGMPKERFSAEFPKEGPSILRIQQVVRGDSAAYFCASSTGPSGSTDTQYFGPGTRLTVL.

This chain joins TRBV23-1 and TRBJ2-5; 7 nucleotides match TRBD2. TRBV23-1 is known as an ORF, though its function is uncertain. J gave up 5 bases and V 0 bases, and 15 bases lay outside the gene matches. This CDR3 region has 18 residues. The CDR3 nucleotides read TGCGCCAGCAGTCAATCGGGGCGGGAGTCTCCTTGTGGGGAGACCCAGTACTTC. Protein product: CASSQSGRESPCGETQYF.

This clonotype came up a few times. This chain joins TRBV7-2 and TRBJ2-7, with a weak D call TRBD2 (5 bases). The CDR3 loop spans 12 amino acids. The V end lost 7 bases, the J end lost 3 bases, and 10 bases lay between the germline ends. From germline, CDR1 is SGHTA and CDR2 FQGNSA. CDR3 coding DNA: TGTGCCAGCAATCAGGCGGGCTACGAGCAGTACTTC. This sequence encodes CASNQAGYEQYF. The full variable domain, with the rest looked up from reference TRBV7-2 and TRBJ2-7, is GAGVSQSPSNKVTEKGKDVELRCDPISGHTALYWYRQSLGQGLEFLIYFQGNSAPDKSGLPSDRFSAERTGGSVSTLTIQRTQQEDSAVYLCASNQAGYEQYFGPGTRLTVT.

This clonotype has a count of ten or more. The chain carries TRBV12-3 or TRBV12-4 and TRBJ2-1, with TRBD2 as a possible D gene (6 bases). The CDR3 totals 14 residues. Trimming removed 3 bases at V and 3 bases at J, with 9 bases between. Here the CDR3 DNA reads TGTGCCAGCAGTTTGCGGAGGGGCTACAATGAGCAGTTCTTC. Its translation: CASSLRRGYNEQFF.

This clonotype was counted between two and nine times. The gene calls are TRBV6-5 and TRBJ2-7; 9 bases line up with TRBD1. CDR1 and CDR2 (germline): MNHEY, SVGAGI. Losses at the gene ends were 4 bases for V and 6 bases for J; bases not matched to a gene: 4. There are 13 residues in the CDR3. CDR3 in amino acids: CASSSAGQGEQYF. CDR3 nucleotides: TGTGCCAGCAGTTCCGCGGGACAGGGCGAGCAGTACTTC.

This clonotype was counted once. The V gene is TRBV21-1, the J gene TRBJ2-7; the DNA was not compared with TRBD1, the D call given in the table. TRBV21-1 is a documented pseudogene. The CDR3 loop spans 15 amino acids. Here the CDR3 DNA reads TGTGCCAGCAGCAGTTATCGGGGCACAAGATACGAGCAGTACTTC. As protein: CASSSYRGTRYEQYF.

This sequence joins TRBV28 and TRBJ2-7, with 9 bases matching TRBD2. CDR1 is MDHEN and CDR2 is SYDVKM in the germline V gene. With 6 bases clipped from V and 3 bases from J, the junction kept 9 bases outside the gene matches. The CDR3 is 15 amino acids. The CDR3, as DNA: TGTGCCAGCAGCTCTAGCGGGATCACGGACTACGAGCAGTACTTC. Amino acid sequence: CASSSSGITDYEQYF.

This clonotype was observed a handful of times. The chain links TRBV9 to TRBJ1-3, with D perhaps TRBD1 (6 bases). Per the germline V gene, CDR1 is SGDLS and CDR2 is YYNGEE. The V and J ends lost 3 bases and 5 bases respectively, with 15 bases between them. The CDR3 is 15 amino acids. DNA for the CDR3: TGTGCCAGCAGCGCAGGGGCTACAAGTCGAAACACCATATATTTT. Translation: CASSAGATSRNTIYF.

This clonotype was detected only a few times. The chain is built from TRBV20-1 and TRBJ1-1; 9 nucleotides line up with TRBD1. Looked up from germline, CDR1 is DFQATT and CDR2 is SNEGSKA (reference sequence). The CDR3 consists of 12 residues. Trimming cost V 6 bases and J 5 bases; bases outside gene matches: 4. DNA for the CDR3: TGCAGTGCCAACAGGGGGCAAACTGAAGCTTTCTTT. Translated, it gives CSANRGQTEAFF.

This clonotype has ten or more counts. V gene TRBV4-2 combines with J gene TRBJ2-1; D uncertain. V lost 0 bases and J lost 6, with 6 bases in between. Germline values: CDR1 LGHNA, CDR2 YNFKEQ. There are 13 residues in the CDR3. The CDR3 nucleotides read TGTGCCAGCAGCCAAGATAAGGGCAATGAGCAGTTCTTC. It specifies CASSQDKGNEQFF.

The sample holds a few counts of this clonotype. The V and J genes are TRBV29-1 and TRBJ1-1; no reliable D call. Trimming left V 3 bases short and J 6 bases short, with 14 bases between. Germline-derived CDR1 and CDR2 are SQVTM and ANQGSEA. The CDR3 has 13 amino acids. In DNA, the CDR3 is TGCAGCGTTGACGGAGGGTACTCCCCTGAAGCTTTCTTT. Translation gives CSVDGGYSPEAFF.

The table lists this clonotype with a few counts. The gene calls are TRBV27 and TRBJ1-5; TRBD1 matches at 7 bases. Germline V gene data show CDR1 as MNHEY and CDR2 as SMNVEV (reference sequence). The trim removed 6 bases at V and 3 bases at J, leaving 14 bases unmatched. The CDR3 has 17 amino acids. The DNA of the CDR3 is TGTGCCAGCAGCCAACAGTCGACAGGGATGACCAATCAGCCCCAGCATTTT. This encodes CASSQQSTGMTNQPQHF.

This chain connects TRBV20-1 to TRBJ2-3; 9 bases match TRBD2. The CDR3 loop spans 16 amino acids. Trimming cost V 0 bases and J 4 bases; bases outside gene matches: 8. Germline CDR1 reads DFQATT; CDR2 reads SNEGSKA (reference sequence). CDR3 loop: CSARDGTSSGSDTQYF. The CDR3, as DNA: TGCAGTGCTAGAGATGGGACTAGCTCGGGGTCAGATACGCAGTATTTT.

This clonotype came up many times. The rearrangement joins TRBV4-2 to TRBJ2-1; 7 bases are a match to TRBD2. Per the germline V gene, CDR1 is LGHNA and CDR2 is YNFKEQ. The CDR3 runs 16 residues. The ends lost 0 bases at V and 4 bases at J; junction bases unmatched: 6. The CDR3 sequence is CASSQDAGAGYNEQFF. The CDR3 nucleotides read TGTGCCAGCAGCCAAGATGCGGGAGCTGGATACAATGAGCAGTTCTTC.

V and J are TRBV5-1 and TRBJ2-1, with a tentative D call TRBD2 (5 bases). V was trimmed by 2 bases and J by 5 bases, leaving 14 bases between them. The length of the CDR3 is 15 residues. Germline CDR1 and CDR2: SGHRS and YFSETQ. The CDR3 region has the DNA TGCGCCAGCAGCTTCCTAGCCGAATTGGACAATGAGCAGTTCTTC. Amino acids: CASSFLAELDNEQFF.

The rearrangement uses TRBV7-3 and TRBJ2-5, with 9 positions matching TRBD1. The CDR3 length is 15 residues. The J segment lost 5 bases and the V segment lost 5 bases, leaving 9 bases of the junction unmatched. The germline CDR1 and CDR2 sequences are SGHTA and FQGTGA. Written as DNA, the CDR3 is TGTGCCAGCAGCCTTGGGGACAGGGAGGTGGAGACCCAGTACTTC. It is translated as CASSLGDREVETQYF.

In its sample, this clonotype was seen many times. This chain connects TRBV20-1 to TRBJ2-1, with D unclear. The CDR3 loop spans 11 amino acids. Germline CDR1 DFQATT, CDR2 SNEGSKA (reference sequence). CDR3 residues: CSPRHNNEQFF. In DNA form, the CDR3 reads TGCAGCCCAAGACACAACAATGAGCAGTTCTTC.

This clonotype was observed many times. The CDR3 spells CASSLPSNEQFF. The CDR3 region has the DNA TGCGCCAGCAGCTTACCTAGCAATGAGCAGTTCTTC. The V call is TRBV5-1, the J call TRBJ2-1, with D uncertain. The CDR3 covers 12 residues. V lost 2 bases, J lost 6 bases, and 6 bases lay in between. From germline, CDR1 is SGHRS and CDR2 YFSETQ.

This clonotype was seen only a few times. V usage is TRBV20-1 and J usage is TRBJ2-1, with TRBD1 as a possible D gene (6 bases). The germline gives CDR1 DFQATT, CDR2 SNEGSKA (reference sequence). This CDR3 has 14 amino acids. Between the trimmed V and J ends, which lost 1 base and 4 bases, there was a span of 11 bases. The CDR3 nucleotides read TGCAGTGCTAGAGCAGGGGCTCTTTACAATGAGCAGTTCTTC. It yields the protein CSARAGALYNEQFF.

This clonotype was detected many times. The genes are TRBV2 and TRBJ2-4, with D possibly being TRBD2 (7 bases). This CDR3 spans 13 amino acids. CDR1 is SNHLY, CDR2 FYNNEI, per germline. The ends were cut back, 10 bases at V and 9 bases at J, with 19 bases in the middle. Here the CDR3 DNA reads TGTGCCACTCTTGGGGGCGGGAGCTCCATTCAGTACTTC. It is translated as CATLGGGSSIQYF.

This clonotype has a count of ten or more. This chain joins TRBV20-1 and TRBJ1-2, with TRBD1 identical over 7 bases. The CDR3 is 13 residues long. Trimming cost V 4 bases and J 7 bases; bases outside gene matches: 9. CDR1 and CDR2 (germline): DFQATT, SNEGSKA (reference sequence). CDR3 DNA: TGCAGTGCTAAAACCGCAGGGGGGTTTGGCTACACCTTC. It codes for CSAKTAGGFGYTF.

This clonotype was seen ten or more times. The DNA of the CDR3 is TGTGCCAGCAGGACGGGACAGAACGAGCAGTACTTC. Amino acid sequence: CASRTGQNEQYF. The rearrangement uses TRBV6-6 and TRBJ2-7; 7 bases line up with TRBD1. With 6 bases clipped from V and 5 bases from J, the junction kept 4 bases outside the gene matches. The V gene's germline CDR1 is MNHNY and CDR2 SVGAGI (reference sequence). This CDR3 is built from 12 residues.